The source of this TCR beta chain is a study of radiation and T cells in renal cell carcinoma. Background on the study: Nephrectomy followed 15 Gy stereotactic body radiation by 4 weeks.

Method: immunoSEQ multiplex PCR; TCRdb's copy keeps in-frame clones and lacks some. The sample shows some 150,000 clones, roughly 83% of them seen only once. The study's findings and limits: From baseline, blood top tumor clonotypes peaked at 2 weeks post-radiation. Without pretreatment biopsies, baseline tumor clonotype presence was undetermined.

Specified time point: baseline pretreatment blood. Treatment specified: 15 Gy SBRT to primary tumor, nephrectomy 4 weeks later. This clone was counted a few times. Its antigen remains unidentified. The starting material was blood, obtained from a patient whose treatment included radiotherapy and nephrectomy. The TCR sequence derives from a woman aged 45-65 years with renal cell carcinoma.

The CDR3, as DNA: TGTGCCACCAGCACCGGATTGACCTACGAGCAGTACTTC. This translates into CATSTGLTYEQYF. This rearrangement joins TRBV15 to TRBJ2-7; D remains unclear. The V and J ends lost 4 bases and 2 bases respectively, with 9 bases between them. The CDR3 runs 13 residues. Looked up from germline, CDR1 is LNHNV and CDR2 is YYDKDF (reference sequence).